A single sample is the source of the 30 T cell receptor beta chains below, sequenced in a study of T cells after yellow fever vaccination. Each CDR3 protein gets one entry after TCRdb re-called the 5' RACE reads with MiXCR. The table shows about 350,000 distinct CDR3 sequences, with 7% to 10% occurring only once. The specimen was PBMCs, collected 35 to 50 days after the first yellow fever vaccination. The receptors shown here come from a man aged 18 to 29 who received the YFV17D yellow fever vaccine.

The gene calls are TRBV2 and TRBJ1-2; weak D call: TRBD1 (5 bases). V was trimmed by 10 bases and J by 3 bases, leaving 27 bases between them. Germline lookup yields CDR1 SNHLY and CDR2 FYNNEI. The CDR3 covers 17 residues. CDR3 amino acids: CATIPRDRPVQHYGYTF. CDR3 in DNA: TGTGCCACCATACCACGGGACCGCCCGGTTCAGCACTATGGCTACACCTTC.

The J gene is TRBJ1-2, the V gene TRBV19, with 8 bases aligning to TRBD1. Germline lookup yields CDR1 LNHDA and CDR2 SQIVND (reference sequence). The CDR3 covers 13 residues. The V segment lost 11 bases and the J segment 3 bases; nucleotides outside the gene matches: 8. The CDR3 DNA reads TGTGCCGCCAGACAGGGGATGGACTATGGCTACACCTTC. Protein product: CAARQGMDYGYTF.

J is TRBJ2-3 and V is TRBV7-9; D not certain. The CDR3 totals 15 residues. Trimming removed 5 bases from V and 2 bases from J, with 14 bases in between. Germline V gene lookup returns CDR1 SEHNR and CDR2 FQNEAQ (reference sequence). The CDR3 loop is CASSGANGYTDTQYF. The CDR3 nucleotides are TGTGCCAGCAGCGGTGCAAACGGCTACACAGATACGCAGTATTTT. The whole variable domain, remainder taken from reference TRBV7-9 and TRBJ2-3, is DTGVSQNPRHKITKRGQNVTFRCDPISEHNRLYWYRQTLGQGPEFLTYFQNEAQLEKSRLLSDRFSAERPKGSFSTLEIQRTEQGDSAMYLCASSGANGYTDTQYFGPGTRLTVL.

The CDR3 bases are TGTGCCAGCAGTTTTTCTGGGACCGTCCGCTATGGCTACACCTTC. Translating gives CASSFSGTVRYGYTF. The V and J genes are TRBV12-3 or TRBV12-4 and TRBJ1-2, with TRBD1 as a possible D gene (5 bases). Trimming took 3 bases from V and 4 from J, leaving 15 bases between them. CDR3 length: 15 amino acids.

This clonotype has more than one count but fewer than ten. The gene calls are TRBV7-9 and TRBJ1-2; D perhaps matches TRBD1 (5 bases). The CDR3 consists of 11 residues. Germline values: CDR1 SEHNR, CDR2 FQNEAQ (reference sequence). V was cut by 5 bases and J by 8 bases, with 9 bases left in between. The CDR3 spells CASSQDIGYTF. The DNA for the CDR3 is TGTGCCAGCAGCCAGGACATCGGCTACACCTTC.

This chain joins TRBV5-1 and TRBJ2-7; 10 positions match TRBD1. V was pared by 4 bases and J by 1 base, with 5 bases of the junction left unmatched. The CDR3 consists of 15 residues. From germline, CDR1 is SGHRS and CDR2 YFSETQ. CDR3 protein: CASSRGQGGSYEQYV. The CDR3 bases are TGCGCCAGCAGCCGAGGACAGGGGGGTTCCTACGAGCAGTACGTC.

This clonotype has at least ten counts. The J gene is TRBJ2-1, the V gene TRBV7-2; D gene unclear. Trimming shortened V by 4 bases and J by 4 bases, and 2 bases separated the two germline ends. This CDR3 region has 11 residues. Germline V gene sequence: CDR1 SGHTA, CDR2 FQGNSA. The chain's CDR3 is CASSWYNEQFF. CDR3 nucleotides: TGTGCCAGCAGCTGGTACAATGAGCAGTTCTTC. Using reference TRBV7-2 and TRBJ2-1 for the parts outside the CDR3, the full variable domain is GAGVSQSPSNKVTEKGKDVELRCDPISGHTALYWYRQSLGQGLEFLIYFQGNSAPDKSGLPSDRFSAERTGGSVSTLTIQRTQQEDSAVYLCASSWYNEQFFGPGTRLTVL.

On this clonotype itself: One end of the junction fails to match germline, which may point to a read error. CDR3 coding DNA: TGTTCCAGCAGTTACACCCCCGGGACTAGGGACAATGAGCAGTTCTTC. Its translation is CSSSYTPGTRDNEQFF. The chain joins TRBV6-2 or TRBV6-3 to TRBJ2-1; TRBD2 matches at 8 bases. Germline lookup yields CDR1 MNHEY and CDR2 SVGEGT. The CDR3 totals 16 residues.

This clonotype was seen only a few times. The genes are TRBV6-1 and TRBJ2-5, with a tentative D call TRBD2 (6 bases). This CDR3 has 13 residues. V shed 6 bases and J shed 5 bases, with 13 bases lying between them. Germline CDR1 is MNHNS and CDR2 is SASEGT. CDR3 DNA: TGTGCCAGCAGGACTACTAGCACGGAGACCCAGTACTTC. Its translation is CASRTTSTETQYF.

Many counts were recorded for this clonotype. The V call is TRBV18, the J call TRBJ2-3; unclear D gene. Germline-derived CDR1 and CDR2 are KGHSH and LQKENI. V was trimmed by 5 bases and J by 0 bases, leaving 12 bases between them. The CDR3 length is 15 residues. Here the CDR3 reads CASSSRGPSTDTQYF. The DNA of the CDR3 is TGTGCCAGCTCAAGCAGAGGACCTAGCACAGATACGCAGTATTTT.

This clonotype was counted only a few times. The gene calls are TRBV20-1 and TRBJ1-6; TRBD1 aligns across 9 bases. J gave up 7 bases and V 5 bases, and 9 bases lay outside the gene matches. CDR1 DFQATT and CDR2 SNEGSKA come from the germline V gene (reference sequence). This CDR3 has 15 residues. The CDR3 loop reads CSAFSGTGTNSPLHF. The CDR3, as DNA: TGCAGTGCTTTTTCCGGGACAGGGACAAATTCACCCCTCCACTTT.

The DNA for the CDR3 is TGTGCCAGCAGTTACTCGAGGGGTAGAGGGACTCAAGGTTATGGCTACACCTTC. It yields the protein CASSYSRGRGTQGYGYTF. The chain combines TRBV6-5 with TRBJ1-2; D possibly corresponds to TRBD1 (5 bases). V lost 0 bases, J lost 5 bases, and 22 bases lay in between. The CDR3 has 18 residues. Germline V lookup: CDR1 MNHEY, CDR2 SVGAGI.

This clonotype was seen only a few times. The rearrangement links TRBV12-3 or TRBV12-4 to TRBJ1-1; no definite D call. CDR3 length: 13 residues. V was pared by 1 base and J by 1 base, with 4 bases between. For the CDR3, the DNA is TGTGCCAGCAGTTTAGATGCGAACACTGAAGCTTTCTTT. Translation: CASSLDANTEAFF.

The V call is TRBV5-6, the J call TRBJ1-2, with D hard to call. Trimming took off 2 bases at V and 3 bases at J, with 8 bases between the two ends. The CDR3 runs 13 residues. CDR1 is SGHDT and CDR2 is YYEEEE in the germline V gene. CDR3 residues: CASSLKEDYGYTF. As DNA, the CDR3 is TGTGCCAGCAGCTTAAAGGAGGACTATGGCTACACCTTC. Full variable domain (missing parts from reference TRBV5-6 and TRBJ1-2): DAGVTQSPTHLIKTRGQQVTLRCSPKSGHDTVSWYQQALGQGPQFIFQYYEEEERQRGNFPDRFSGHQFPNYSSELNVNALLLGDSALYLCASSLKEDYGYTFGSGTRLTVV.

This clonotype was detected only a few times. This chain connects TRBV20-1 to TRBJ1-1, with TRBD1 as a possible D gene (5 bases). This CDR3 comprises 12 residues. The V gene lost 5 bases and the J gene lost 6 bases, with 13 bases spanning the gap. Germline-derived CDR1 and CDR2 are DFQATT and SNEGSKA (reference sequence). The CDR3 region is CSAYTGGAEAFF. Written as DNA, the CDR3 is TGCAGTGCTTACACAGGTGGCGCTGAAGCTTTCTTT.

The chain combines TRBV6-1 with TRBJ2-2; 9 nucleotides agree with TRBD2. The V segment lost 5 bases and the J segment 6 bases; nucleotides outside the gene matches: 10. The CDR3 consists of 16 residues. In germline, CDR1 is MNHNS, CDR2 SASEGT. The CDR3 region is CASSPRRGGFSGELFF. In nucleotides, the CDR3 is TGTGCCAGCAGTCCTCGGCGGGGGGGCTTCTCCGGGGAGCTGTTTTTT.

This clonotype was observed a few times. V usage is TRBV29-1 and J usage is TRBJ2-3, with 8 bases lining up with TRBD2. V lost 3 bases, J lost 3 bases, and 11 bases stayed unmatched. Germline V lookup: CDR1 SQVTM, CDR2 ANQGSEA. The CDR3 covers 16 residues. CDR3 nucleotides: TGCAGCGTTGAGGCGGGGGGTCTCGGGGGAACAGATACGCAGTATTTT. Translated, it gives CSVEAGGLGGTDTQYF.

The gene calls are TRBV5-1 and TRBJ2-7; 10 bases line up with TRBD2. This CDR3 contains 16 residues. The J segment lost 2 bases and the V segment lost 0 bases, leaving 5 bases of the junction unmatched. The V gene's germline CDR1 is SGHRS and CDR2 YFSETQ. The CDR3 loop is CASSLGTSGDPYEQYF. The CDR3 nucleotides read TGCGCCAGCAGCTTGGGGACTAGCGGAGACCCCTACGAGCAGTACTTC.

The CDR3 spells CASSQAVAGSETQYF. CDR3 nucleotides: TGTGCCAGCAGCCAAGCTGTAGCGGGTTCAGAGACCCAGTACTTC. The V and J genes are TRBV3-1 and TRBJ2-5; 7 bases match TRBD2. V lost 1 base to trimming and J lost 4 bases; unmatched junction nucleotides: 6. The CDR3 loop spans 15 amino acids. Germline values: CDR1 LGHDT, CDR2 YNNKEL (reference sequence).

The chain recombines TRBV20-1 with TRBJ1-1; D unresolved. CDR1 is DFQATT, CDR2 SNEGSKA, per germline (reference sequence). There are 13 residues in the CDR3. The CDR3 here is CSAPALSPTEAFF. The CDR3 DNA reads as TGCAGCGCCCCGGCCCTATCACCCACTGAAGCTTTCTTT.

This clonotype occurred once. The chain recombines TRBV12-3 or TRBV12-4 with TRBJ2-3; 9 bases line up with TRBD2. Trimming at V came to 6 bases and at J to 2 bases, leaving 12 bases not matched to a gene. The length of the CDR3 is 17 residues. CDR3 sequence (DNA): TGTGCCAGCAGCGAGTTGGAGCGGGGGGCCTTCACAGATACGCAGTATTTT. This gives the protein CASSELERGAFTDTQYF.

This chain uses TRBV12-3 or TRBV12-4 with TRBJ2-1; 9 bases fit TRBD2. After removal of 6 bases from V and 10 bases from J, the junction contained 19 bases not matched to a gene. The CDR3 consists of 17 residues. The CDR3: CASSLGMGLAGREEQFF. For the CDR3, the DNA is TGTGCCAGCAGCCTAGGGATGGGGCTAGCGGGGCGGGAGGAGCAGTTCTTC.

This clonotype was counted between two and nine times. The CDR3 DNA is TGCAGTTCTGTGGGGACCCAAGAGACCCAGTACTTC. Amino acid sequence: CSSVGTQETQYF. The chain couples TRBV29-1 to TRBJ2-5, with D perhaps assigned TRBD1 or TRBD2 (5 bases each). CDR1 SQVTM and CDR2 ANQGSEA come from the germline V gene. The CDR3 is 12 residues long.

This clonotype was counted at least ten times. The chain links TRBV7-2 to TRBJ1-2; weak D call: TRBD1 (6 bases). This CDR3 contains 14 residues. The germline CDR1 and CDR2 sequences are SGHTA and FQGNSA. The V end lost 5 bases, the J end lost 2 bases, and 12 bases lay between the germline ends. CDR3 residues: CASSRNQGNYGYTF. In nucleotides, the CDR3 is TGTGCCAGCAGCAGAAACCAGGGGAACTATGGCTACACCTTC.

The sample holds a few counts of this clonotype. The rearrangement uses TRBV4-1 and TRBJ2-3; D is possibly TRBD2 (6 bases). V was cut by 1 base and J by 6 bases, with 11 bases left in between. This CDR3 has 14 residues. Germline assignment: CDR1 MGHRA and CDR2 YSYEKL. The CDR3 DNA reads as TGCGCCAGCAGCCAAGGTCCCCGGGAGGATACGCAGTATTTT. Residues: CASSQGPREDTQYF.

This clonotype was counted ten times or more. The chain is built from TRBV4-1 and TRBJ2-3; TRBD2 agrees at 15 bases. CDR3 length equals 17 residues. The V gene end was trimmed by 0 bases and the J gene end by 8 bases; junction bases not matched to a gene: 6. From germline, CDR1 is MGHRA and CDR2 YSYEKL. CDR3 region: CASSQERTSGGAGTQYF. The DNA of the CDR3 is TGCGCCAGCAGCCAAGAGCGGACTAGCGGGGGGGCCGGTACGCAGTATTTT.

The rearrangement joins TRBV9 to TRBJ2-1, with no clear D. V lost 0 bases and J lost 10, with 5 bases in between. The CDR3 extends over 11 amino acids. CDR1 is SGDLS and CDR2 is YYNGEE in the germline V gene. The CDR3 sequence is CASSVGWEQFF. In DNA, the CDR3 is TGTGCCAGCAGCGTAGGGTGGGAGCAGTTCTTC.

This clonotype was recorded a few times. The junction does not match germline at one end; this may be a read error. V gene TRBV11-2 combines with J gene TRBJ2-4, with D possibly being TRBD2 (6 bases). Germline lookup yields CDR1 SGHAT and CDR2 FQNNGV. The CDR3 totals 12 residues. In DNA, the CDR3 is TGTGCCAGCAGCGGGTCGGGACTCAGTTCGCACTTC. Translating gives CASSGSGLSSHF.

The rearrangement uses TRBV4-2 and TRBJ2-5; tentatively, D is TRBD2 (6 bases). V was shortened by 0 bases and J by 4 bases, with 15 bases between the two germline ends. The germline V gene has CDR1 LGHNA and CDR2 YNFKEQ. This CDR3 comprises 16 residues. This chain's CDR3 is CASSQDLSPEGETQYF. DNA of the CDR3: TGTGCCAGCAGCCAAGATCTATCCCCGGAGGGAGAGACCCAGTACTTC.

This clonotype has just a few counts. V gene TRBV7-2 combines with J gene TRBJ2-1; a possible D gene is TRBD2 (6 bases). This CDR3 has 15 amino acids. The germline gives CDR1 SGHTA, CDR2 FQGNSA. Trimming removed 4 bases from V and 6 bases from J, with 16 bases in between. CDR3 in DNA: TGTGCCAGCAGCTCACATACTAGCTATTCCAATGAGCAGTTCTTC. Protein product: CASSSHTSYSNEQFF.